The next 23 T cell receptor beta chains were all read from a single sample in a study of Tregs in tolerant kidney transplant recipients. Assay used: immunoSEQ multiplex PCR; TCRdb lists only in-frame clones, some missing. The sample has tens of thousands of clones, over 80% seen once. Recipients received nonmyeloablative bone marrow transplants from related graft donors, with transient mixed chimerism. Sequenced here: CD8+ T cells from blood (PBMCs), sampled 24 months after the transplant. The origin of the receptors is a human patient who received a combined kidney and bone marrow transplant. These T cells may partly come from the graft donor.

The chain combines TRBV27 with TRBJ1-4, with 10 bases identical to TRBD1. The length of the CDR3 is 16 residues. Germline assignment: CDR1 MNHEY and CDR2 SMNVEV (reference sequence). After removal of 8 bases from V and 8 bases from J, the junction contained 14 bases not matched to a gene. The CDR3 region has the DNA TGTGCCAGCCACCCGGGACAGGGGACGCGAGGGGAAAAACTGTTTTTT. This encodes CASHPGQGTRGEKLFF.

This clone appeared once. The V call is TRBV7-2, the J call TRBJ2-7; 12 bases line up with TRBD2. CDR1 and CDR2 (germline): SGHTA, FQGNSA. V was pared by 1 base and J by 6 bases, with 10 bases of the junction left unmatched. The CDR3 sequence is 17 residues long. CDR3 in DNA: TGTGCCAGCAGCTTAGTCGGTTCGACTAGCGGGAGTTTCGAGCAGTACTTC. Translated, it gives CASSLVGSTSGSFEQYF.

The chain has TRBV4-1 and TRBJ1-1; D gene uncertain. The CDR3 runs to 14 residues. V was cut by 1 base and J by 1 base, with 7 bases left in between. The V gene's germline CDR1 is MGHRA and CDR2 YSYEKL. CDR3 residues: CASSQVIANTEAFF. In DNA, the CDR3 is TGCGCCAGCAGCCAAGTGATAGCGAACACTGAAGCTTTCTTT.

The rearrangement links TRBV9 to TRBJ2-5; TRBD2 aligns across 10 bases. Trimming cost V 3 bases and J 5 bases; bases outside gene matches: 10. CDR3 length equals 16 residues. Germline V CDR1 and CDR2: SGDLS, YYNGEE. The CDR3 sequence is CASSGAGGPFVETQYF. In nucleotides, the CDR3 is TGTGCCAGCAGCGGAGCGGGGGGGCCATTTGTGGAGACCCAGTACTTC. Filled out from reference TRBV9 and TRBJ2-5, the complete variable domain reads DSGVTQTPKHLITATGQRVTLRCSPRSGDLSVYWYQQSLDQGLQFLIQYYNGEERAKGNILERFSAQQFPDLHSELNLSSLELGDSALYFCASSGAGGPFVETQYFGPGTRLLVL.

This clone has just one count. The chain joins TRBV14 to TRBJ2-5, with TRBD2 matching over 9 bases. The junction had 7 bases not matched to a gene; V was cut back by 0 bases and J by 2 bases. Germline V CDR1 and CDR2: SGHDN, FVKESK. The length of the CDR3 is 17 residues. The CDR3 reads CASSQDFSGSRQETQYF. The CDR3 nucleotides are TGTGCCAGCAGCCAAGATTTTAGCGGGAGTAGGCAAGAGACCCAGTACTTC.

The chain employs TRBV27 and TRBJ2-7, with a weak D call TRBD1 (5 bases). Germline V gene data show CDR1 as MNHEY and CDR2 as SMNVEV (reference sequence). The germline V and J ends were trimmed by 3 bases and 5 bases, with 11 bases remaining between them. The CDR3 extends over 13 amino acids. The CDR3 here is CASSFVTGNEQYF. The CDR3 DNA is TGTGCCAGCAGTTTTGTCACAGGCAACGAGCAGTACTTC.

V gene TRBV4-3 combines with J gene TRBJ1-2; D uncertain. V dropped 1 base and J dropped 6 bases, with 15 bases sitting between them. CDR1 is LGHNA, CDR2 YSLEER, per germline. This CDR3 contains 15 residues. The CDR3 DNA follows: TGCGCCAGCAGCCAAGTGTCCAGCCAAAGCGATGGCTACACCTTC. Translated: CASSQVSSQSDGYTF.

The chain has TRBV7-9 and TRBJ2-1; the match to TRBD2 covers 7 bases. The V gene's germline CDR1 is SEHNR and CDR2 FQNEAQ (reference sequence). Unmatched junction bases numbered 1, after V lost 2 bases and J lost 9 bases. The length of the CDR3 is 12 residues. CDR3 in DNA: TGTGCCAGCAGCTTATGGGGGGGTGAGCAGTTCTTC. This encodes CASSLWGGEQFF.

The V gene is TRBV28, the J gene TRBJ1-5; perhaps TRBD1 as D (6 bases). V dropped 6 bases and J dropped 9 bases, with 18 bases sitting between them. CDR1 is MDHEN and CDR2 is SYDVKM in the germline V gene. The CDR3 extends over 14 amino acids. Here the CDR3 reads CASSHLQGPGPQHF. In DNA, the CDR3 is TGTGCCAGCAGCCACCTACAGGGACCGGGGCCCCAGCATTTT. Based on the CDR3 plus reference TRBV28 and TRBJ1-5, the full variable domain is DVKVTQSSRYLVKRTGEKVFLECVQDMDHENMFWYRQDPGLGLRLIYFSYDVKMKEKGDIPEGYSVSREKKERFSLILESASTNQTSMYLCASSHLQGPGPQHFGDGTRLSIL.

The V gene is TRBV5-6, the J gene TRBJ1-1; D unresolved. V was trimmed by 0 bases and J by 3 bases, leaving 12 bases between them. CDR1 and CDR2 from the germline V gene are SGHDT and YYEEEE. The CDR3 loop spans 15 amino acids. The CDR3 spells CASSLVPGEDTEAFF. The CDR3 nucleotides read TGTGCCAGCAGCTTGGTCCCCGGGGAGGACACTGAAGCTTTCTTT.

The rearrangement joins TRBV5-4 to TRBJ2-5; TRBD2 matches 7 bases. The CDR3 consists of 14 residues. In germline, CDR1 is SGHNT, CDR2 YYREEE (reference sequence). The V segment lost 5 bases and the J segment 5 bases; nucleotides outside the gene matches: 9. The CDR3 here is CASSLTGGRETQYF. CDR3 bases: TGTGCCAGCAGTTTGACCGGGGGGAGGGAGACCCAGTACTTC.

The chain is built from TRBV27 and TRBJ2-2; a possible D gene is TRBD1 (6 bases). From germline, CDR1 is MNHEY and CDR2 SMNVEV (reference sequence). The germline V and J ends were trimmed by 5 bases and 6 bases, with 13 bases remaining between them. The CDR3 runs 14 residues. The CDR3, as DNA: TGTGCCAGCAGTGCCACAGGGTCCCCCGGGGAGCTGTTTTTT. It codes for CASSATGSPGELFF.

CDR3 sequence reads: CASPSGQAYGYTF. The CDR3, as DNA: TGTGCCAGCCCCTCCGGACAAGCCTATGGCTACACCTTC. The chain has TRBV7-7 and TRBJ1-2, with D perhaps TRBD1 (5 bases). Trimming removed 8 bases at V and 4 bases at J, with 14 bases between. The CDR3 spans 13 residues. CDR1 SSHAT and CDR2 FNYEAQ come from the germline V gene (reference sequence).

The V gene is TRBV5-4, the J gene TRBJ1-5; D is perhaps TRBD1 (5 bases). The germline V gene has CDR1 SGHNT and CDR2 YYREEE (reference sequence). Trimming shortened V by 4 bases and J by 7 bases, and 15 bases separated the two germline ends. This CDR3 is 14 amino acids long. This CDR3 is CASSRWGGEQPQHF. DNA for the CDR3: TGTGCCAGCAGCCGTTGGGGGGGGGAACAGCCCCAGCATTTT.

The gene calls are TRBV5-6 and TRBJ1-6; 10 bases are a match to TRBD1. The CDR3 runs to 14 residues. CDR1 is SGHDT and CDR2 is YYEEEE in the germline V gene. V lost 7 bases and J lost 10; bases outside the gene matches: 8. CDR3 coding DNA: TGTGCCAGCGGAGCCGGGACAGGGGCCTCACCCCTCCACTTT. Protein sequence: CASGAGTGASPLHF. The whole variable domain, filled in from reference TRBV5-6 and TRBJ1-6, reads DAGVTQSPTHLIKTRGQQVTLRCSPKSGHDTVSWYQQALGQGPQFIFQYYEEEERQRGNFPDRFSGHQFPNYSSELNVNALLLGDSALYLCASGAGTGASPLHFGNGTRLTVT.

The chain is built from TRBV30 and TRBJ1-2; D is possibly TRBD1 (6 bases). CDR1 and CDR2 from the germline V gene are GTSNPN and SVGIG (reference sequence). Trimming removed 3 bases at V and 7 bases at J, with 12 bases between. CDR3 length: 12 residues. The CDR3 DNA reads TGTGCCTGGAGAACAGGGTTACGTGGCTACACCTTC. Its translation: CAWRTGLRGYTF. Based on the CDR3 plus reference TRBV30 and TRBJ1-2, the full variable domain is SQTIHQWPATLVQPVGSPLSLECTVEGTSNPNLYWYRQAAGRGLQLLFYSVGIGQISSEVPQNLSASRPQDRQFILSSKKLLLSDSGFYLCAWRTGLRGYTFGSGTRLTVV.

The V and J genes are TRBV11-2 and TRBJ2-5, with D tentatively TRBD1 (5 bases). Germline V gene data show CDR1 as SGHAT and CDR2 as FQNNGV. Trimming took off 1 base at V and 5 bases at J, with 14 bases between the two ends. The length of the CDR3 is 15 residues. The chain's CDR3 is CASSLVQGLRETQYF. The CDR3 DNA reads as TGTGCCAGCAGCTTAGTTCAGGGTTTGAGGGAGACCCAGTACTTC.

The chain has TRBV2 and TRBJ2-7, with a possible D match to TRBD2 (5 bases). In germline, CDR1 is SNHLY, CDR2 FYNNEI. The V gene lost 3 bases and the J gene lost 0 bases, with 12 bases spanning the gap. The CDR3 runs to 15 residues. CDR3 protein: CASSEWESGSYEQYF. The DNA of the CDR3 is TGTGCCAGCAGTGAGTGGGAAAGCGGCTCCTACGAGCAGTACTTC.

The chain recombines TRBV14 with TRBJ2-1, with a tentative D call TRBD2 (5 bases). The CDR3 consists of 16 residues. With 0 bases removed from V and 6 bases from J, the gap between germline ends came to 15 bases. Germline CDR1 and CDR2: SGHDN and FVKESK. The CDR3 region has the DNA TGTGCCAGCAGCCAAGACGGTAGACTACTCCCCAATGAGCAGTTCTTC. Amino acids: CASSQDGRLLPNEQFF. Filled out from reference TRBV14 and TRBJ2-1, the complete variable domain reads EAGVTQFPSHSVIEKGQTVTLRCDPISGHDNLYWYRRVMGKEIKFLLHFVKESKQDESGMPNNRFLAERTGGTYSTLKVQPAELEDSGVYFCASSQDGRLLPNEQFFGPGTRLTVL.

The chain joins TRBV11-3 to TRBJ2-3; D remains ambiguous. The V end was cut by 4 bases, the J end by 6 bases, with 8 bases between. Germline CDR1 and CDR2: SGHNT and YENEEA. The CDR3 consists of 12 residues. The chain's CDR3 is CASSSLTDTQYF. The CDR3 DNA sequence: TGTGCCAGCAGCTCTCTAACTGATACGCAGTATTTT.

This sequence joins TRBV9 and TRBJ1-6; D remains ambiguous. Germline V gene data show CDR1 as SGDLS and CDR2 as YYNGEE. Trimming took off 4 bases at V and 4 bases at J, with 12 bases between the two ends. CDR3 length: 15 residues. The CDR3 coding sequence is TGTGCCAGCAGCCCTCATGGCGGATATAATTCACCCCTCCACTTT. Protein product: CASSPHGGYNSPLHF.

The chain uses TRBV5-6 and TRBJ2-7, with D possibly being TRBD1 (5 bases). The CDR3 loop spans 15 amino acids. Per germline, CDR1 SGHDT and CDR2 YYEEEE. Trimming cost V 5 bases and J 4 bases, with 19 bases left between them. CDR3 protein: CASSSAFWTQYEQYF. The DNA of the CDR3 is TGTGCCAGCAGTTCCGCTTTTTGGACACAGTACGAGCAGTACTTC.

This sequence joins TRBV30 and TRBJ2-7, with unresolved D. This CDR3 has 13 amino acids. Trimming shortened V by 2 bases and J by 3 bases, and 11 bases separated the two germline ends. From germline, CDR1 is GTSNPN and CDR2 SVGIG (reference sequence). CDR3 bases: TGTGCCTGGAGTTTCTCTAATCTCTACGAGCAGTACTTC. Its translation is CAWSFSNLYEQYF.